This entry describes one T cell receptor (beta chain). This receptor's antigen is unknown. No per-base quality is available; no much larger clone lies one base away. Collaborating institutions collected whole blood in K2EDTA tubes following their own protocols. Collaborator samples were shipped for TCRbeta analysis as frozen whole blood, isolated PBMCs, or DNA extracted from either sample type. These data come from a study of blood T cell repertoires in COVID-19 (dated by TCRdb to the early 2020s). Looking at the study overall: The collaborator samples originated in the United States, Italy and Spain and spanned the acute and convalescent phases of COVID-19. The repertoires were made available in a free public database intended to serve as a resource for research on the immune response to SARS-CoV-2. The samples were drawn from two sources: the first 160 participants of the ongoing ImmuneRACE study, and some 1,300 subjects contributed by 6 global collaborators. Subjects who had been exposed to COVID-19, were actively infected with it, or had recovered from it provided the deeply sampled blood TCRbeta repertoires that made up the dataset. Where available, HLA class I and class II types were taken from metadata supplied by the sample provider and were not determined by assay-based typing. The material from the prospective study consisted of cDNA or gDNA derived from T cells, B-cell-depleted T cells, or PBMCs. Sample metadata almost always included a de-identified subject ID, COVID-19 status, age in years and sex.

The immunoSEQ Assay, a bias-controlled multiplex PCR, was used to amplify TCRbeta CDR3 regions from genomic DNA. On the authors' methods: Nucleated cell counts per sample were estimated from amplification of reference gene primers within the assay. Sequence reads were collapsed and filtered to measure the absolute abundance of every unique TCRbeta CDR3 rearrangement. Productive Simpson clonality was computed per sample as the square root of Simpson's diversity index over productive rearrangements. This is the immuneACCESS table as TCRdb keeps it, with only in-frame sequences that have V and J called. A part of the clones is gone; compared with another copy, unresolved V genes explain less than half, and the rest is unexplained. V and J calls and clone size are copied from that table; D and trimming were computed from the DNA. This sample gives 76,000 or so clones in total; around nine tenths of them show up just once. The top ten clones comprise 5.8% of the sample.

General findings and caveats noted by the study authors: The quantity of clinical and demographic metadata differed by source and by participant and was supplied without curation.

This TCR derives from a human donor in a cohort sampled during active COVID-19. Sequenced input: peripheral blood.

The nucleotide sequence reads as follows: TGTGCCAGCAGTGAAGCGGGGTCTTATCTTGGGACCCAGTACTTC. This is translated as CASSEAGSYLGTQYF. Recombination connected TRBV25-1 to TRBJ2-5; TRBD2 could be the D gene, as 6 bases match. V is pared back by 2 bases and J by 7 bases, with 17 bases lying between the germline termini. Reading from cysteine to phenylalanine, the CDR3 counts 15 amino acids. Only the CDR3 DNA stays, 45 bases, in frame from base 1. As encoded in the germline V gene, CDR1 is MGHDK while CDR2 is SYGVNS.